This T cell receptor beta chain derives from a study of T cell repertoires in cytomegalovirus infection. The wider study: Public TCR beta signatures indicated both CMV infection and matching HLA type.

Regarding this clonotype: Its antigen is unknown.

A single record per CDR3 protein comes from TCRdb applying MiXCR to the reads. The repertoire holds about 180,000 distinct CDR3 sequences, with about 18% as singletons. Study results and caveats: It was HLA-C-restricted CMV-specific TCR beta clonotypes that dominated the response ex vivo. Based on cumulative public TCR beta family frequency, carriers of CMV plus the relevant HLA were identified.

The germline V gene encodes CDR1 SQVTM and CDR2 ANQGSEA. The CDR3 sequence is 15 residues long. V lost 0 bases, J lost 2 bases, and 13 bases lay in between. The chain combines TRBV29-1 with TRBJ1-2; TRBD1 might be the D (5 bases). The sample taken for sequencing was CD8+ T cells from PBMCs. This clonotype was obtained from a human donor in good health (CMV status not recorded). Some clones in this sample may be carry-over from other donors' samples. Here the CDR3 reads CSVEDRMEGNYGYTF. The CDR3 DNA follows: TGCAGCGTTGAAGATCGGATGGAGGGGAACTATGGCTACACCTTC.